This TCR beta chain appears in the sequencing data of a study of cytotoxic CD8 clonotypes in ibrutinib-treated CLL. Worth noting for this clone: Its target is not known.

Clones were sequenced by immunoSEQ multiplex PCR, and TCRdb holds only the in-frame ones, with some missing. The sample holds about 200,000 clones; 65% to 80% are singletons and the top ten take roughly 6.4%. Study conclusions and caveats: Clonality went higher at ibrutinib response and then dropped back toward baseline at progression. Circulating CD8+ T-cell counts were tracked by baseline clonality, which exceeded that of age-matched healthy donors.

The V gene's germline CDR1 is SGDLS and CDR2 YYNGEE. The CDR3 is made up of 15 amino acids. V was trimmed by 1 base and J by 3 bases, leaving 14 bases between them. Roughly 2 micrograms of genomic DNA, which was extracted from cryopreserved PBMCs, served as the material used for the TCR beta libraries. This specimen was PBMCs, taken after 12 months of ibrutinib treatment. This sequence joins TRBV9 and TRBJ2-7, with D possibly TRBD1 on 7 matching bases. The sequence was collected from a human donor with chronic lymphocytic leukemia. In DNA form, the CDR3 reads TGTGCCAGCAGCGTACAGGCGGGACAGCTCTACGAGCAGTACTTC. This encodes CASSVQAGQLYEQYF.